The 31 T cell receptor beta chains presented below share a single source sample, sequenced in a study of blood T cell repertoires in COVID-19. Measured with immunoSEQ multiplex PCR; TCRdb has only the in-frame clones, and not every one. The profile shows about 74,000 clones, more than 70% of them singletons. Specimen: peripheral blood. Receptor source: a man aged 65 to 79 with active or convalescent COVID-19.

The CDR3 coding sequence is TGTGCCAGCAGTCAACAGGGACTAGCGGGGGGGCCGGTAAATGAGCAGTTCTTC. This encodes CASSQQGLAGGPVNEQFF. V usage is TRBV6-6 and J usage is TRBJ2-1, with TRBD2 matching over 16 bases. V was clipped by 5 bases and J by 7 bases; unmatched bases: 11. This CDR3 is built from 18 residues. Germline V lookup: CDR1 MNHNY, CDR2 SVGAGI (reference sequence).

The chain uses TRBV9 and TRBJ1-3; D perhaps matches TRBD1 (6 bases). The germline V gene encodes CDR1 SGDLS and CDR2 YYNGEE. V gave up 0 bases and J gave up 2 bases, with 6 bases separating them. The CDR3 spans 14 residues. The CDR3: CASSVAGAGNTIYF. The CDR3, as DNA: TGTGCCAGCAGCGTAGCAGGGGCTGGAAACACCATATATTTT.

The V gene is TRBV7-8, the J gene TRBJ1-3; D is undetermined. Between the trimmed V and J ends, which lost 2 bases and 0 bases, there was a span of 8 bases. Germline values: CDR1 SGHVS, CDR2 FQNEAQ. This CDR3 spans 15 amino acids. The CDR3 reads CASSLHWASGNTIYF. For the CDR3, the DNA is TGTGCCAGCAGCTTACACTGGGCCTCTGGAAACACCATATATTTT. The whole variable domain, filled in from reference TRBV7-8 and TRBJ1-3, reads GAGVSQSPRYKVAKRGQDVALRCDPISGHVSLFWYQQALGQGPEFLTYFQNEAQLDKSGLPSDRFFAERPEGSVSTLKIQRTQQEDSAVYLCASSLHWASGNTIYFGEGSWLTVV.

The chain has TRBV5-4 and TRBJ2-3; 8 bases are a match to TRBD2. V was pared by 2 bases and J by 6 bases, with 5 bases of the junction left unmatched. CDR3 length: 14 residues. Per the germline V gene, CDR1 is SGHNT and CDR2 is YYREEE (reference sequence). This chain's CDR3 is CASSFRGGRDTQYF. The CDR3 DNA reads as TGTGCCAGCAGCTTCCGCGGGGGGAGGGATACGCAGTATTTT.

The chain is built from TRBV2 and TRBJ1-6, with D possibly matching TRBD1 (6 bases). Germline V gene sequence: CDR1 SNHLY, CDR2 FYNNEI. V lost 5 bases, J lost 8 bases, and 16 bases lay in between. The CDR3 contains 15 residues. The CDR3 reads CASSLTGWGDSPLHF. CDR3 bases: TGTGCCAGCAGTCTCACAGGGTGGGGAGATTCACCCCTCCACTTT.

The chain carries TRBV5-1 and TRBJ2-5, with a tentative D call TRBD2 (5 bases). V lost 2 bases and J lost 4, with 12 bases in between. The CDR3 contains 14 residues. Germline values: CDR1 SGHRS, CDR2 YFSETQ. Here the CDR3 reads CASSLYGGIETQYF. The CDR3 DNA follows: TGCGCCAGCAGCTTATACGGAGGAATAGAGACCCAGTACTTC.

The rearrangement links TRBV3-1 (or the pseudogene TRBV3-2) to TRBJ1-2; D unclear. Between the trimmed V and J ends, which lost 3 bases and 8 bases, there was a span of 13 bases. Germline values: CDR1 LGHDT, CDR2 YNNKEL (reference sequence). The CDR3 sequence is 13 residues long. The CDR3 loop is CASSQMDGRGYTF. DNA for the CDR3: TGTGCCAGCAGCCAGATGGACGGGAGAGGCTACACCTTC.

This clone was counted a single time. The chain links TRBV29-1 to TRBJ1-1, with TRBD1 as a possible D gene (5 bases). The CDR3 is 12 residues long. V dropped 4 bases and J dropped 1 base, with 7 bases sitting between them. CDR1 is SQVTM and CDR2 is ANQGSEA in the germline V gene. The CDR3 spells CSVADTNTEAFF. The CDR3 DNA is TGCAGCGTTGCGGACACGAACACTGAAGCTTTCTTT.

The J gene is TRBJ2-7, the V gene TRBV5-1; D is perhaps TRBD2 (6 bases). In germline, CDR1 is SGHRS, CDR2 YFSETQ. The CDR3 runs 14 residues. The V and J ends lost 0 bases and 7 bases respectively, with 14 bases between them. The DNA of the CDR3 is TGCGCCAGCAGCTTGGACGGGGGTAGCGGAGAGCAGTACTTC. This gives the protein CASSLDGGSGEQYF.

CDR3 DNA sequence: TGTGCCTGGATGCGCGTGAGCACAGATACGCAGTATTTT. Translation gives CAWMRVSTDTQYF. The V gene is TRBV30, the J gene TRBJ2-3; no definite D call. With 4 bases removed from V and 0 bases from J, the gap between germline ends came to 8 bases. CDR3 length: 13 residues. Germline V gene data show CDR1 as GTSNPN and CDR2 as SVGIG (reference sequence).

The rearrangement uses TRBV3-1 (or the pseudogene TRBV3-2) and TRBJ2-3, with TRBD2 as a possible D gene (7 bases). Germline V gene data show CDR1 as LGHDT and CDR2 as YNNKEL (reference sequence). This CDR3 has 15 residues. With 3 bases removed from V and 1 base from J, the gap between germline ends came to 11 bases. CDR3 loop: CASSQAGARTDTQYF. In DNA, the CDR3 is TGTGCCAGCAGCCAGGCGGGGGCCCGCACAGATACGCAGTATTTT.

The CDR3 spells CASKRQGGTGELFF. The CDR3 DNA follows: TGTGCCAGCAAAAGACAGGGGGGGACCGGGGAGCTGTTTTTT. The rearrangement uses TRBV2 and TRBJ2-2; 9 bases line up with TRBD1. Germline CDR1 is SNHLY and CDR2 is FYNNEI. The CDR3 covers 14 residues. The junction had 5 bases not matched to a gene; V was cut back by 7 bases and J by 5 bases.

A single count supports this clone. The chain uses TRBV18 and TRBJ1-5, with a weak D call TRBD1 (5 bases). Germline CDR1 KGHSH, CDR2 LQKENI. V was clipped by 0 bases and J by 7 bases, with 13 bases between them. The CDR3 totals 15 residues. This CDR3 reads CASSPPGGEGQPQHF. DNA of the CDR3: TGTGCCAGCTCACCACCGGGGGGGGAGGGACAGCCCCAGCATTTT.

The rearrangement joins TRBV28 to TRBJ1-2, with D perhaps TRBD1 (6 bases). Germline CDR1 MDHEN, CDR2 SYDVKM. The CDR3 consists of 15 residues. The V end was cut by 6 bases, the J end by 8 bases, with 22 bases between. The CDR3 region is CASRPGDPGTGGYTF. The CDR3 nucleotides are TGTGCCAGCAGACCAGGGGACCCGGGAACGGGGGGCTACACCTTC.

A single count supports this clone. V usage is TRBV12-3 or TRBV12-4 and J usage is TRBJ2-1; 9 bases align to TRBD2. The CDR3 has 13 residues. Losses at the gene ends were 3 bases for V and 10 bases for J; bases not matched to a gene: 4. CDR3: CASSFLAGGEQFF. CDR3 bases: TGTGCCAGCAGTTTTTTGGCGGGAGGGGAGCAGTTCTTC.

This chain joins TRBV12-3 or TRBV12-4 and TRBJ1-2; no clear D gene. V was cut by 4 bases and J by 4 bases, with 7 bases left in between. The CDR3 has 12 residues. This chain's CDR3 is CASSSSVYGYTF. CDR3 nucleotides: TGTGCCAGCAGTTCAAGCGTCTATGGCTACACCTTC.

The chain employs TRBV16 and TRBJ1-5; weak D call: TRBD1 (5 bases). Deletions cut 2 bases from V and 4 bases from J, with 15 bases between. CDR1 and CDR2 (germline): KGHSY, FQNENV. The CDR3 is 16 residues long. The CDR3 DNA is TGTGCCAGCAGCCAAGATTACGACAGCCTAAATCAGCCCCAGCATTTT. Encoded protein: CASSQDYDSLNQPQHF.

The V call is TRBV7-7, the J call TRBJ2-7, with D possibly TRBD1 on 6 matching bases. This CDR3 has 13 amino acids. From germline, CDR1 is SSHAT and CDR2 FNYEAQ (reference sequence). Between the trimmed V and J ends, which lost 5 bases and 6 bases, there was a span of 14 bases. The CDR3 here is CASSISQGSEQYF. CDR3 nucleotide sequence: TGTGCCAGCAGCATTAGCCAGGGGAGCGAGCAGTACTTC.

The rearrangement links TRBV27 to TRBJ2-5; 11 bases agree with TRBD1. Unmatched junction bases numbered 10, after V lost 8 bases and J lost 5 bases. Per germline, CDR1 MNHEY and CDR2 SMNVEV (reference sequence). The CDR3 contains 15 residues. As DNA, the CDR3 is TGTGCCAGCTTCGGATGGACAGGGGGCGCTGAGACCCAGTACTTC. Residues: CASFGWTGGAETQYF.

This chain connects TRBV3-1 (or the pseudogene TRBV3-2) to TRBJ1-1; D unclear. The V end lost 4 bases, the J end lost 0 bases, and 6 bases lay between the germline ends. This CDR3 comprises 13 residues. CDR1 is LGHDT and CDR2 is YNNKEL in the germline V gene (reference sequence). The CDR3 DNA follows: TGTGCCAGCAGCCCTAGAATGAACACTGAAGCTTTCTTT. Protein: CASSPRMNTEAFF.

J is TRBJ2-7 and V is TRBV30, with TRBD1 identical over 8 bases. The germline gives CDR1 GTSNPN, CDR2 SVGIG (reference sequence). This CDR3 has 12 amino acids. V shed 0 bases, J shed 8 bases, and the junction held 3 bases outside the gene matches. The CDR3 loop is CAWSVGRGQQYF. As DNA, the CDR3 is TGTGCCTGGAGTGTTGGCAGGGGGCAGCAGTACTTC. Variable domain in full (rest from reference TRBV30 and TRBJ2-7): SQTIHQWPATLVQPVGSPLSLECTVEGTSNPNLYWYRQAAGRGLQLLFYSVGIGQISSEVPQNLSASRPQDRQFILSSKKLLLSDSGFYLCAWSVGRGQQYFGPGTRLTVT.

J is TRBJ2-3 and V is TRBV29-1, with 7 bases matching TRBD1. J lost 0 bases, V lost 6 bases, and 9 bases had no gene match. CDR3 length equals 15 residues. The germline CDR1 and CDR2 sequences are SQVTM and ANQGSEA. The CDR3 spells CSVEGTDRSTDTQYF. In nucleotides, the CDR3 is TGCAGCGTCGAGGGGACAGACCGGAGCACAGATACGCAGTATTTT.

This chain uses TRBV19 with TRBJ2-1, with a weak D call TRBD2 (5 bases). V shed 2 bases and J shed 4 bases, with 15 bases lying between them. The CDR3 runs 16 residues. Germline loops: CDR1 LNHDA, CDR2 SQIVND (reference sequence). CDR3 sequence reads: CASSITLVSGYNEQFF. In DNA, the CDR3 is TGTGCCAGTAGTATAACCCTAGTAAGCGGTTACAATGAGCAGTTCTTC.

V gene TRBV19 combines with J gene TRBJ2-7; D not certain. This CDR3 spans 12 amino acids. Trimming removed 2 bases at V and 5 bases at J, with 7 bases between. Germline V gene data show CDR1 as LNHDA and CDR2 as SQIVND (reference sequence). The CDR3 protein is CASSIRSDEQYF. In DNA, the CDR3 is TGTGCCAGTAGTATACGGAGCGACGAGCAGTACTTC.

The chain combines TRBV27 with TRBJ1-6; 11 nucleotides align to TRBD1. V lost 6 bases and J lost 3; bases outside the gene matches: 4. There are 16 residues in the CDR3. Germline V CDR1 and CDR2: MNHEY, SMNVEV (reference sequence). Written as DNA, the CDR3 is TGTGCCAGCAGAGGGACAGGGGGACTCTATAATTCACCCCTCCACTTT. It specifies CASRGTGGLYNSPLHF.

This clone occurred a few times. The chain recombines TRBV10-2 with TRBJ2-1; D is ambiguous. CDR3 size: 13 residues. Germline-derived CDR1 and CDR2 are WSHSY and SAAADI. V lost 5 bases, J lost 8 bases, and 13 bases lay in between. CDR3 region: CASSFSSGYEQFF. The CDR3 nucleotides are TGCGCCAGCAGTTTTAGCAGTGGTTATGAGCAGTTCTTC.

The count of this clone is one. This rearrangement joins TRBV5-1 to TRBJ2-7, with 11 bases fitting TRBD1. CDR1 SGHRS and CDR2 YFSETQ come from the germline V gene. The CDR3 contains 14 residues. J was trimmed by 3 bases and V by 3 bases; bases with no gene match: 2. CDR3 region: CASSYGTGGYEQYF. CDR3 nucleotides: TGCGCCAGCAGCTACGGGACAGGGGGCTACGAGCAGTACTTC.

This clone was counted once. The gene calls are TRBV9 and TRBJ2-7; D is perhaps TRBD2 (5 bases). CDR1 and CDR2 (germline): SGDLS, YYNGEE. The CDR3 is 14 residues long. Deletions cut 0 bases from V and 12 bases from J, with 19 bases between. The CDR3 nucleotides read TGTGCCAGCAGCGTAGGCGACACGAGCGGCAAGGTGTACTTC. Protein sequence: CASSVGDTSGKVYF.

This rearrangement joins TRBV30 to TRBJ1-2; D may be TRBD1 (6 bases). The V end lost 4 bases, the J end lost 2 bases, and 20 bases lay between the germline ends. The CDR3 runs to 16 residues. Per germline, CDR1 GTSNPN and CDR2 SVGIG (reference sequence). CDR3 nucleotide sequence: TGTGCCTGGAAGGGGGGCAGCGGGGGAATAAACTATGGCTACACCTTC. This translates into CAWKGGSGGINYGYTF. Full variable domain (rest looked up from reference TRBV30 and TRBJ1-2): SQTIHQWPATLVQPVGSPLSLECTVEGTSNPNLYWYRQAAGRGLQLLFYSVGIGQISSEVPQNLSASRPQDRQFILSSKKLLLSDSGFYLCAWKGGSGGINYGYTFGSGTRLTVV.

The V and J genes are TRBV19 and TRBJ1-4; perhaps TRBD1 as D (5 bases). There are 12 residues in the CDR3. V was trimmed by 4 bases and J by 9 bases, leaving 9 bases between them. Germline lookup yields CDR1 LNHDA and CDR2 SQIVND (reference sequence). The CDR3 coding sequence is TGTGCCAGTAGTACCCGACAGAAAAAACTGTTTTTT. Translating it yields CASSTRQKKLFF.

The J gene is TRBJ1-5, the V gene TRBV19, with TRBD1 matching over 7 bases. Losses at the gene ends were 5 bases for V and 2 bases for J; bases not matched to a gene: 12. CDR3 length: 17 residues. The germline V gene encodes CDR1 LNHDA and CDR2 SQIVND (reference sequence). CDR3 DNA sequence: TGTGCCAGTAGTTCAGACAGGTGGACAGGAGGCAATCAGCCCCAGCATTTT. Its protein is CASSSDRWTGGNQPQHF.